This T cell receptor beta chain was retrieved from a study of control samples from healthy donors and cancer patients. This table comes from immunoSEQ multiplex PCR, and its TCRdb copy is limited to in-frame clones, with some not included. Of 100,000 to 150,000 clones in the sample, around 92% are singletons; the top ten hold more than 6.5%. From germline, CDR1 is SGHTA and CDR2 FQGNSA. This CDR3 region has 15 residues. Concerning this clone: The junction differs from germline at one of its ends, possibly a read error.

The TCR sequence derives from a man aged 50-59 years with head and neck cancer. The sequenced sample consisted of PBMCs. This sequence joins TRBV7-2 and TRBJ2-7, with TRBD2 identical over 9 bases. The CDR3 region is CASSLAGPASYEQYF. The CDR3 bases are TGTGCCAGCAGCCTAGCGGGACCGGCATCCTACGAGCAGTACTTC.